Shown below are 8 T cell receptor beta chains from a single sample sequenced in a study of blood T cells in healthy people across ages. Primed by a sample-barcoded 5' primer and a J-beta primer mix, a second PCR proceeded for 7 to 11 cycles. From the 5' RACE reads, TCRdb called clonotypes with MiXCR, one entry per CDR3 protein. Of hundreds of thousands of distinct CDR3 sequences listed, 40% to 65% are singletons. Specimen: blood. The receptors originated from a woman at least 80 years old in good health.

This clonotype was detected once. This may arise from a read error, as a much more abundant clone is one base away. V is TRBV12-3 or TRBV12-4 and J is TRBJ2-4; D remains unclear. Trimming shortened V by 6 bases and J by 8 bases, and 20 bases separated the two germline ends. The CDR3 covers 15 residues. The CDR3 DNA reads as TGTGCCAGCAGCTCAAGCAGACGGTTTGAGGACATTCAGTACTTC. Amino acid sequence: CASSSSRRFEDIQYF.

Concerning this clonotype: A read error may be the cause here, since a much bigger clone is one base away. This chain connects TRBV4-1 to TRBJ2-1; D may be TRBD2 (7 bases). CDR1 MGHRA and CDR2 YSYEKL come from the germline V gene. V was clipped by 0 bases and J by 13 bases, with 19 bases between them. The CDR3 sequence is 15 residues long. The CDR3 sequence: CASSQDVLARGTQFF. The CDR3 DNA reads TGCGCCAGCAGCCAAGACGTACTAGCGAGGGGGACCCAGTTCTTC.

The chain employs TRBV9 and TRBJ1-6; unclear D gene. The CDR3 totals 15 residues. V was clipped by 0 bases and J by 6 bases, with 10 bases between them. CDR1 SGDLS and CDR2 YYNGEE come from the germline V gene. This CDR3 reads CASSVGRGSNSPLHF. CDR3 bases: TGTGCCAGCAGCGTAGGACGCGGGAGTAATTCACCCCTCCACTTT.

This clonotype was counted a single time. The chain combines TRBV29-1 with TRBJ2-7, with unresolved D. The CDR3 runs to 13 residues. The V gene's germline CDR1 is SQVTM and CDR2 ANQGSEA. V dropped 4 bases and J dropped 2 bases, with 12 bases sitting between them. CDR3 nucleotides: TGCAGCGTTGTCGGCCCAACGACCTACGAGCAGTACTTC. This translates into CSVVGPTTYEQYF.

This clonotype has a count of ten or more. The chain has TRBV20-1 and TRBJ2-1; tentative D call: TRBD2 (6 bases). Germline V gene sequence: CDR1 DFQATT, CDR2 SNEGSKA (reference sequence). The CDR3 contains 15 residues. V gave up 3 bases and J gave up 5 bases, with 17 bases separating them. Here the CDR3 reads CSASSPLGGNNEQFF. Here the CDR3 DNA reads TGCAGTGCTAGCTCCCCTTTAGGAGGGAACAATGAGCAGTTCTTC.

V and J are TRBV7-9 and TRBJ2-3; possibly TRBD1 for D (6 bases). Trimming took 1 base from V and 0 from J, leaving 11 bases between them. Per germline, CDR1 SEHNR and CDR2 FQNEAQ (reference sequence). CDR3 length: 16 residues. CDR3 sequence reads: CASSLGGPLSTDTQYF. CDR3 sequence (DNA): TGTGCCAGCAGCTTAGGGGGGCCCCTAAGCACAGATACGCAGTATTTT. Variable domain in full (rest from reference TRBV7-9 and TRBJ2-3): DTGVSQNPRHKITKRGQNVTFRCDPISEHNRLYWYRQTLGQGPEFLTYFQNEAQLEKSRLLSDRFSAERPKGSFSTLEIQRTEQGDSAMYLCASSLGGPLSTDTQYFGPGTRLTVL.

Concerning this clonotype: No conserved phenylalanine or tryptophan ends this CDR3, so it is likely a read error. The chain carries TRBV7-9 and TRBJ2-1; weak D call: TRBD1 (5 bases). The closer fit of TRBJ2-7 to the DNA end suggests the J call may be wrong. Germline V gene data show CDR1 as SEHNR and CDR2 as FQNEAQ (reference sequence). This CDR3 is built from 15 residues. CDR3 in DNA: TGTGCCAGCAGCTCAGAAGACGTCTGGGGCAATGAGCAGTACTCC. Translating gives CASSSEDVWGNEQYS.

This clonotype was picked up one time. CDR3 region: CASSIRQGYEQYF. Here the CDR3 DNA reads TGTGCCAGCAGTATTCGACAGGGCTACGAGCAGTACTTC. The chain couples TRBV6-6 to TRBJ2-7; 7 nucleotides agree with TRBD1. Germline V gene data show CDR1 as MNHNY and CDR2 as SVGAGI (reference sequence). The CDR3 has 13 amino acids. V was pared by 5 bases and J by 3 bases, with 4 bases of the junction left unmatched.